A selection of T cell receptor beta chains follows, all from one sample in a study of blood T cell repertoires in COVID-19. Using immunoSEQ multiplex PCR, the repertoire was profiled, and TCRdb retains in-frame clones only, with some absent. The table has approximately 350,000 clones, around nine tenths seen once. Sequenced input: peripheral blood. The receptors come from a woman in her 70s with COVID-19, enrolled during active disease. The CDR3 runs from the conserved cysteine through the conserved F or W. The order of the fields is D gene, clone size, V gene, J gene, CDR3 DNA, CDR3 protein. A D gene is named only where the DNA matches it firmly. Where a row states a size, it is once, few, many or the class of an expanded clone; other rows omit it.

.	.	TRBV28	TRBJ1-2	TGTGCCAGCAGTTTGCCGGGACCGGCGGGGGGCTACACCTTC	CASSLPGPAGGYTF
TRBD2	.	TRBV7-2	TRBJ2-5	TGTGCCAGCAGCCCAGACGGGCTAGCGGGGGAGACCCAGTACTTC	CASSPDGLAGETQYF
.	.	TRBV4-1	TRBJ1-1	TGCGCCAGCAGCGCGTACAGGTTGAGGGGGGGCACTGAAGCTTTCTTT	CASSAYRLRGGTEAFF
.	.	TRBV9	TRBJ2-7	TGTGCCAGCAGTCGCACATCGACAGCCTACGAGCAGTACTTC	CASSRTSTAYEQYF
TRBD2	.	TRBV7-9	TRBJ2-1	TGTGCCAGCAGCTTAGCAATTAGCGGGGCGGGTAATGAGCAGTTCTTC	CASSLAISGAGNEQFF
TRBD1	once	TRBV4-3	TRBJ1-2	TGCGCCAGCAGCCTCTCACAGGGGGCTGGAGAAGGCTACACCTTC	CASSLSQGAGEGYTF
TRBD1	.	TRBV19	TRBJ2-1	TGTGCCAGTAGTACCCCGGGACAGGGCATGGATGAGCAGTTCTTC	CASSTPGQGMDEQFF
TRBD1	.	TRBV6-5	TRBJ1-1	TGTGCCAGCAGTTTGGACAGGGGCGGAATGAACACTGAAGCTTTCTTT	CASSLDRGGMNTEAFF
TRBD2	.	TRBV9	TRBJ2-3	TGTGCCAGCAACAGCGGGGGTAGCACAGATACGCAGTATTTT	CASNSGGSTDTQYF
TRBD2	.	TRBV5-1	TRBJ2-5	TGCGCCAGCAGCTTGGACTGGACTAGGAGTGGAGAGACCCAGTACTTC	CASSLDWTRSGETQYF
.	.	TRBV3-1/TRBV3-2	TRBJ1-2	TGTGCCAGCAGCCCTGGGAGCGAGCCTTTCTATGGCTACACCTTC	CASSPGSEPFYGYTF
.	once	TRBV14	TRBJ1-1	TGTGCCAGCAGCCTCTGGGGGGGTGTGAACACTGAAGCTTTCTTT	CASSLWGGVNTEAFF
.	.	TRBV6-5	TRBJ1-4	TGTGCCAGCAGTTACTCGCGCCCTAATGAAAAACTGTTTTTT	CASSYSRPNEKLFF
TRBD1	.	TRBV24-1	TRBJ2-7	TGTGCCACCAGTGATAGGGACAGGGGGCTCCACGAGCAGTACTTC	CATSDRDRGLHEQYF
TRBD1	.	TRBV27	TRBJ1-2	TGTGCCAGCAGTTTAGGGCAGGCAGGGGGGAATGGCTACACCTTC	CASSLGQAGGNGYTF
TRBD2	.	TRBV4-1	TRBJ2-1	TGCGCCAGCAGCCAAGGGTTAGCGGGGGGGCCAAATGAGCAGTTCTTC	CASSQGLAGGPNEQFF
.	.	TRBV7-9	TRBJ2-1	TGTGCCAGCAGCTCCTACCCGAACAATGAGCAGTTCTTC	CASSSYPNNEQFF
.	.	TRBV5-1	TRBJ1-4	TGCGCCAGCAGCTTGGATCGGGGTTGGGAAAAACTGTTTTTT	CASSLDRGWEKLFF
.	.	TRBV10-1	TRBJ1-1	TGCGCCAGCAGTGAGTCGTTGAGCGCCGAAGCTTTCTTT	CASSESLSAEAFF
.	.	TRBV5-1	TRBJ2-1	TGCGCCAGCAGCTACTCCCCGATGGGGGGGCCGGGGAATGAGCAGTTCTTC	CASSYSPMGGPGNEQFF
.	.	TRBV28	TRBJ1-2	TGTGCCAAGCATGACGACCCGGGGGACTATGGCTACACCTTC	CAKHDDPGDYGYTF
.	.	TRBV2	TRBJ1-5	TGTGCCAGCATCTTGAGTAATCAGCCCCAGCATTTT	CASILSNQPQHF
.	.	TRBV6-5	TRBJ1-6	TGTGCCAGCACCCCTCCCGGGAATTCACCCCTCCACTTT	CASTPPGNSPLHF
TRBD2	.	TRBV6-5	TRBJ2-5	TGTGCCAGCAAAATGAGCGGGGCCCAAGAGACCCAGTACTTC	CASKMSGAQETQYF
TRBD2	.	TRBV7-2	TRBJ2-7	TGTGCCAGCAGCCAGGGACTAGCAGGCTACGAGCAGTACTTC	CASSQGLAGYEQYF
.	.	TRBV4-3	TRBJ1-5	TGCGCCAGCAGCCAAGATCATCAGGGGTCTTATCAGCCCCAGCATTTT	CASSQDHQGSYQPQHF
.	.	TRBV2	TRBJ1-1	TGTGCCAGTGGAAGGGGCATCATGAACACTGAAGCTTTCTTT	CASGRGIMNTEAFF
.	.	TRBV6-5	TRBJ2-2	TGTGCCAGCACTCCGACCCTGAGGGCCGGGGAGCTGTTTTTT	CASTPTLRAGELFF
.	.	TRBV12-3/TRBV12-4	TRBJ2-7	TGTGCCAGCAGTCGGACACTTACCTACGAGCAGTACTTC	CASSRTLTYEQYF
.	.	TRBV27	TRBJ2-1	TGTGCCAGCAGTTCTAGAGGTGCCTACAATGAGCAGTTCTTC	CASSSRGAYNEQFF
.	.	TRBV29-1	TRBJ2-1	TGCAGCGTTGAAGATCCAGGGGGGCGGTCGCAGTTCTTC	CSVEDPGGRSQFF
.	.	TRBV28	TRBJ2-1	TGTGCCAGCAGTTTATTCGTGACTATGGCCGCTTACAATGAGCAGTTCTTC	CASSLFVTMAAYNEQFF
TRBD1	.	TRBV10-2	TRBJ1-5	TGCGCCAGCAGTGAGGGGACAGGGGGAGTACAGCCCCAGCATTTT	CASSEGTGGVQPQHF
TRBD2	.	TRBV7-2	TRBJ2-7	TGTGCCAGCAGCAGTGGGGCGGGGGAGTGGGAGCAGTACTTC	CASSSGAGEWEQYF
TRBD1	.	TRBV2	TRBJ1-2	TGTGCCAGCAGGGACGTTCTGAGACAGGGGCCCTCTAACTATGGCTACACCTTC	CASRDVLRQGPSNYGYTF
.	.	TRBV3-1/TRBV3-2	TRBJ1-5	TGTGCCAGCAGCCAAGGCAGGGGCCGGCAGCCCCAGCATTTT	CASSQGRGRQPQHF
TRBD2	few	TRBV27	TRBJ2-1	TGTGCCAGCAGGTGGGGGGGGGACTACAATGAGCAGTTCTTC	CASRWGGDYNEQFF
.	.	TRBV19	TRBJ1-3	TGTGCCAGTAGGCTGCCAGGGTCTGGAAACACCATATATTTT	CASRLPGSGNTIYF
TRBD2	.	TRBV5-1	TRBJ2-1	TGCGCCAGCAGCCTAACTAGCGGGGAAATCAATGAGCAGTTCTTC	CASSLTSGEINEQFF
.	.	TRBV9	TRBJ2-2	TGTGCCAGCAGCGTAGCGGCGGGGGCCAACACCGGGGAGCTGTTTTTT	CASSVAAGANTGELFF
.	.	TRBV5-1	TRBJ2-7	TGCGCCAGCAATCAGAAATCGGGTGAGCAGTACTTC	CASNQKSGEQYF
.	once	TRBV7-2	TRBJ1-5	TGTGCCAGCAGCCCGGACAGAAACAATCAGCCCCAGCATTTT	CASSPDRNNQPQHF